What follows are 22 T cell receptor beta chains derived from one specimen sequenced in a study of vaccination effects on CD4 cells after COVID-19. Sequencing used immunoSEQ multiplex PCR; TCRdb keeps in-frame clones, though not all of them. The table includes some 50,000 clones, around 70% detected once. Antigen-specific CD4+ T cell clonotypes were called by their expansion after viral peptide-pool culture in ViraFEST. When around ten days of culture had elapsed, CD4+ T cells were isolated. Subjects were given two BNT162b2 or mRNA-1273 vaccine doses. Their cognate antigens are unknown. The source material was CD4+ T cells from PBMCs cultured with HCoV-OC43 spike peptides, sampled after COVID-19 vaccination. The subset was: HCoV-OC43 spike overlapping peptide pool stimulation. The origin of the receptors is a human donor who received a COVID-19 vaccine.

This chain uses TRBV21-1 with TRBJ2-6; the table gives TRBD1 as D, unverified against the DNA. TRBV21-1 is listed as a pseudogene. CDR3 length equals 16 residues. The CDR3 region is CASSHRQSSGANVLTF. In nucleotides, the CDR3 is TGTGCCAGCAGCCACCGACAGAGCTCTGGGGCCAACGTCCTGACTTTC.

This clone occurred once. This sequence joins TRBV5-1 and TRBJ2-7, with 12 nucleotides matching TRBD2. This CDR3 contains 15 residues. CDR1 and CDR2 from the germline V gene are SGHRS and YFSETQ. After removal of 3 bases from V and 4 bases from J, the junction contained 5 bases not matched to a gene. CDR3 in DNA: TGCGCCAGCAGCTCGACTAGCGGGAGAAGGTACGAGCAGTACTTC. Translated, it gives CASSSTSGRRYEQYF.

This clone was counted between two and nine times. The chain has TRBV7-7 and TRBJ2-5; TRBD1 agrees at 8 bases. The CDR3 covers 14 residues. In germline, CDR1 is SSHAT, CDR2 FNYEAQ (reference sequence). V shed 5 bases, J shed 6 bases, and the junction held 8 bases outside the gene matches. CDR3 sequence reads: CASSRTTGGQTQYF. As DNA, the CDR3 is TGTGCCAGCAGCCGCACCACAGGGGGGCAGACCCAGTACTTC.

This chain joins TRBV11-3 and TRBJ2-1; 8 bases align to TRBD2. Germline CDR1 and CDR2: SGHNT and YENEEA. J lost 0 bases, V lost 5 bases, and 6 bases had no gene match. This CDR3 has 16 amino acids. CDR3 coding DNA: TGTGCCAGCAGCGCCTTAGCGGGAAGCTCCTACAATGAGCAGTTCTTC. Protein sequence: CASSALAGSSYNEQFF. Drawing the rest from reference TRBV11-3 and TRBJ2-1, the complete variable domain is EAGVVQSPRYKIIEKKQPVAFWCNPISGHNTLYWYLQNLGQGPELLIRYENEEAVDDSQLPKDRFSAERLKGVDSTLKIQPAELGDSAVYLCASSALAGSSYNEQFFGPGTRLTVL.

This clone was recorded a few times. CDR3 coding DNA: TGCAGCGTTGGCACACAAGAAAACCACAGCTATGGCTACACCTTC. Encoded protein: CSVGTQENHSYGYTF. The V call is TRBV29-1, the J call TRBJ1-2, with D uncertain. The CDR3 has 15 residues. Germline loops: CDR1 SQVTM, CDR2 ANQGSEA. V was pared by 4 bases and J by 4 bases, with 19 bases between. Full variable domain (outside the CDR3, taken from reference TRBV29-1 and TRBJ1-2): SAVISQKPSRDICQRGTSLTIQCQVDSQVTMMFWYRQQPGQSLTLIATANQGSEATYESGFVIDKFPISRPNLTFSTLTVSNMSPEDSSIYLCSVGTQENHSYGYTFGSGTRLTVV.

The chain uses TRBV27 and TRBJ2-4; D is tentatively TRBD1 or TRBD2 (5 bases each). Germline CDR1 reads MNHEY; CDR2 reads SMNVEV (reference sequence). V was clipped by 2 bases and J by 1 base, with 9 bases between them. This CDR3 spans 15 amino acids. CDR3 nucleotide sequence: TGTGCCAGCAGTTTAGATTGGGGGGCCAAAAACATTCAGTACTTC. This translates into CASSLDWGAKNIQYF.

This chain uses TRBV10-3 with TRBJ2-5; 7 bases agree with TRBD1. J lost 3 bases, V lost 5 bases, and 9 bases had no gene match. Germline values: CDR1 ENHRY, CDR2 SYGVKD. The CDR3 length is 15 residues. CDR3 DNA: TGTGCCATCAGTACAATCGTAGACAGGGAAGAGACCCAGTACTTC. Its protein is CAISTIVDREETQYF.

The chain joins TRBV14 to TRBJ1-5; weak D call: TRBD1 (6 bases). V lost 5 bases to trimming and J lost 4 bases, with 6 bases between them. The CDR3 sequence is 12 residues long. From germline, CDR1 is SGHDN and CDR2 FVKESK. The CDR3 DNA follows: TGTGCCAGCAGCGGACAGAATCAGCCCCAGCATTTT. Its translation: CASSGQNQPQHF.

The DNA of the CDR3 is TGTGCCAGCAGTGCCAAAAGTACAGGGTCGGGCAATGAGCAGTTCTTC. It encodes CASSAKSTGSGNEQFF. The chain carries TRBV6-4 and TRBJ2-1, with D possibly TRBD1 on 6 matching bases. Germline values: CDR1 MRHNA, CDR2 SNTAGT. The CDR3 covers 16 residues. V was cut by 4 bases and J by 6 bases, with 19 bases left in between.

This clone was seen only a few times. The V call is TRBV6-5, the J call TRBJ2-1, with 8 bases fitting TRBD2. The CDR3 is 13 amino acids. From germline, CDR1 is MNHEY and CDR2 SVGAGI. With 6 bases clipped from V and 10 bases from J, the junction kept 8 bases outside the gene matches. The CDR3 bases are TGTGCCAGCAGCAGACAACTAGCGGAAGAGCAGTTCTTC. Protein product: CASSRQLAEEQFF.

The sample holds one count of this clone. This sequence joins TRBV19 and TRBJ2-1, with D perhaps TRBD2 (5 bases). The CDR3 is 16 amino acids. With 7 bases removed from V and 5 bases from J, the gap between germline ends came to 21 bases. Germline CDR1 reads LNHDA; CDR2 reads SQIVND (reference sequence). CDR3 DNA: TGTGCCAGTACCCACGGCCAGGCCCCCGGGGACAATGAGCAGTTCTTC. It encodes CASTHGQAPGDNEQFF.

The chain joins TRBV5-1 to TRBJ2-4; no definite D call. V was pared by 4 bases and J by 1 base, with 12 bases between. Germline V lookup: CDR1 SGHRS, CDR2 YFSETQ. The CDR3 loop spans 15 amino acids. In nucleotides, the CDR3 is TGCGCCAGCAGCCAAGGGATGTCCGCCAAAAACATTCAGTACTTC. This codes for CASSQGMSAKNIQYF.

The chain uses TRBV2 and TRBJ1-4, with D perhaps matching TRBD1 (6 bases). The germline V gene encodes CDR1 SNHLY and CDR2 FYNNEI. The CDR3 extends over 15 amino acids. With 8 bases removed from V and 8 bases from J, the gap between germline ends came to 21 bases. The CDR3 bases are TGTGCCAGCTCCCGGCGGGGGGCGGATGGGGAAAAACTGTTTTTT. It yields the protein CASSRRGADGEKLFF. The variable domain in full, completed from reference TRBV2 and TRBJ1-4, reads EPEVTQTPSHQVTQMGQEVILRCVPISNHLYFYWYRQILGQKVEFLVSFYNNEISEKSEIFDDQFSVERPDGSNFTLKIRSTKLEDSAMYFCASSRRGADGEKLFFGSGTQLSVL.

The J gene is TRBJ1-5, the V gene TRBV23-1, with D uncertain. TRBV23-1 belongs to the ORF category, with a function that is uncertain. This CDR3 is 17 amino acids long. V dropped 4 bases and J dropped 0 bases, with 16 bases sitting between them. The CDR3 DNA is TGCGCCAGCAGTCCAGAACTACGGACGGCTAGCAATCAGCCCCAGCATTTT. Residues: CASSPELRTASNQPQHF.

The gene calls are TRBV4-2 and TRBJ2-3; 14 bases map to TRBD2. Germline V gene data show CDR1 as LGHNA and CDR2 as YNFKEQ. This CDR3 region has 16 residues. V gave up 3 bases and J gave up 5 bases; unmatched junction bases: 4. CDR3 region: CASSQTSGRDEDTQYF. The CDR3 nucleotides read TGTGCCAGCAGCCAGACTAGCGGGAGGGATGAAGATACGCAGTATTTT.

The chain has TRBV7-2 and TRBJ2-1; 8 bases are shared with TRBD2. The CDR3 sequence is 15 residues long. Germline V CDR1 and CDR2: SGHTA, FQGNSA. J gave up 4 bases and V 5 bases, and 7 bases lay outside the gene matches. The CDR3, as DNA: TGTGCCAGCAGCCCACGGGAGGGCCAGTACAATGAGCAGTTCTTC. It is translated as CASSPREGQYNEQFF.

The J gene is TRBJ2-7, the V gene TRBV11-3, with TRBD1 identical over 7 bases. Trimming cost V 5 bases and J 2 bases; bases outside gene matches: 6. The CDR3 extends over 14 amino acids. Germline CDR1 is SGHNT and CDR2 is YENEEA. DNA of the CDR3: TGTGCCAGCAGCCCGACAGGGCTAGCCTACGAGCAGTACTTC. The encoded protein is CASSPTGLAYEQYF. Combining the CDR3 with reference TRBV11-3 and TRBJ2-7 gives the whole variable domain EAGVVQSPRYKIIEKKQPVAFWCNPISGHNTLYWYLQNLGQGPELLIRYENEEAVDDSQLPKDRFSAERLKGVDSTLKIQPAELGDSAVYLCASSPTGLAYEQYFGPGTRLTVT.

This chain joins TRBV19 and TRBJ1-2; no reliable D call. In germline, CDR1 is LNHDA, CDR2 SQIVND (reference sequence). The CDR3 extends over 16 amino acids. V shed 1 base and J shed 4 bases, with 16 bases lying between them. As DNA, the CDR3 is TGTGCCAGTAGTATAGTAGGGTATCCGGACGGCTATGGCTACACCTTC. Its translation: CASSIVGYPDGYGYTF.

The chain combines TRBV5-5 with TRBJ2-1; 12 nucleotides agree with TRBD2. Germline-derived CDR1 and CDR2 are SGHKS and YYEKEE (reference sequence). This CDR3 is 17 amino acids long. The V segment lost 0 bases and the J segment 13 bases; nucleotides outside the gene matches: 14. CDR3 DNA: TGTGCCAGCAGCTTGGCGCTGGCTAGCGGGGGGGTAAACCAACAGTTCTTC. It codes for CASSLALASGGVNQQFF.

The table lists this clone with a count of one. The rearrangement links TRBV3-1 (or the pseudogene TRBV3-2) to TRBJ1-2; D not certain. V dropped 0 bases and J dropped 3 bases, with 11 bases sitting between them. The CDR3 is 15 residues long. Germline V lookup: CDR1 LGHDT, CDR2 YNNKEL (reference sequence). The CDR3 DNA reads TGTGCCAGCAGCCAAGACTTCGAGGGAGACTATGGCTACACCTTC. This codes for CASSQDFEGDYGYTF.

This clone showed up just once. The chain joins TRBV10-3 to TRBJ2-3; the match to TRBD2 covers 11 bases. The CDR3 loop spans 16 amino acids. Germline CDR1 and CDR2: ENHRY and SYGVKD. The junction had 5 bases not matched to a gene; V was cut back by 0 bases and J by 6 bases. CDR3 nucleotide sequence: TGTGCCATCAGTGAGTCGGTAGCGGGGGGGGGTGATACGCAGTATTTT. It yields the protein CAISESVAGGGDTQYF.

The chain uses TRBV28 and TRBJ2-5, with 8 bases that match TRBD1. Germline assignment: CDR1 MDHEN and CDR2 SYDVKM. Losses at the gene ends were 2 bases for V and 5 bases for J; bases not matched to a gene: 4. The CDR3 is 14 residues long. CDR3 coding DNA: TGTGCCAGCAGTTTACAGGGGGCGAGGGAGACCCAGTACTTC. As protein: CASSLQGARETQYF.